The clone carrying this T cell receptor beta chain was detected only a few times. The germline CDR1 and CDR2 sequences are GTSNPN and SVGIG (reference sequence). The CDR3 has 12 amino acids. V was shortened by 5 bases and J by 11 bases, with 18 bases between the two germline ends. The data belong to a study of OX40 agonist ivuxolimab in advanced cancers. Study details: Clinicians treated patients with ivuxolimab, an agonistic anti-OX40 (CD134) antibody.

Clones were sequenced by immunoSEQ multiplex PCR, and TCRdb holds only the in-frame ones, with some missing. Of around 80,000 clones listed, around 87% are singletons. The chain couples TRBV30 to TRBJ1-1; D unresolved. Sequencing used CD4+ or CD8+ T cells sorted from blood, obtained in a trial of the OX40 agonist ivuxolimab. The receptor was isolated from an adult with an advanced solid tumor such as melanoma, head and neck, liver or kidney cancer. DNA of the CDR3: TGTGCCTGGGTCCTCCGGGGTTTTGAGGCTTTCTTT. Translation: CAWVLRGFEAFF.